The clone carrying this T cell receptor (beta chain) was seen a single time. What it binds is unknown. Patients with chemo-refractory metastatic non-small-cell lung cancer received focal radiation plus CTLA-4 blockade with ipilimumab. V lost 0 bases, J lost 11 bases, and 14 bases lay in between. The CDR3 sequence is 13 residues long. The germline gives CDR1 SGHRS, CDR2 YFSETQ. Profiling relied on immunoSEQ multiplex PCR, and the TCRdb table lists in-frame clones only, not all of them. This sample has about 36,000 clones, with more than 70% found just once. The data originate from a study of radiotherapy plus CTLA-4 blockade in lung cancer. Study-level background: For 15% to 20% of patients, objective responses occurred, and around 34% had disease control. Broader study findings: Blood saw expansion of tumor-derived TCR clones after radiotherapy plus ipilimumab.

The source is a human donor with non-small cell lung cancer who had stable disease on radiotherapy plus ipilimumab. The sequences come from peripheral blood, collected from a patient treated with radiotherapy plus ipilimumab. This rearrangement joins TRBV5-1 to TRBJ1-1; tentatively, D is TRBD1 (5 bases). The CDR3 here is CASSLGPQNRAFF. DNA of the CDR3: TGCGCCAGCAGCTTGGGGCCACAAAACAGGGCTTTCTTT.